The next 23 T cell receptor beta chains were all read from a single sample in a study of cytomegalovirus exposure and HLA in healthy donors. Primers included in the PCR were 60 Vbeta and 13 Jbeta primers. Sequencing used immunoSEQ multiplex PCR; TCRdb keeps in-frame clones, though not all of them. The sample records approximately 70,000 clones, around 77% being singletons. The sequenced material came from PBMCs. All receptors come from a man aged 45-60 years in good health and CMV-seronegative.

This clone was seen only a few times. Here the CDR3 reads CASRFYVSGGSNNEQFF. CDR3 DNA: TGCGCCAGCAGGTTTTACGTTAGCGGGGGGTCTAACAATGAGCAGTTCTTC. This chain links TRBV5-1 with TRBJ2-1; 10 nucleotides line up with TRBD2. CDR3 length equals 17 residues. V trimming: 5 bases; J trimming: 5 bases; junction bases outside the gene matches: 13. Per the germline V gene, CDR1 is SGHRS and CDR2 is YFSETQ.

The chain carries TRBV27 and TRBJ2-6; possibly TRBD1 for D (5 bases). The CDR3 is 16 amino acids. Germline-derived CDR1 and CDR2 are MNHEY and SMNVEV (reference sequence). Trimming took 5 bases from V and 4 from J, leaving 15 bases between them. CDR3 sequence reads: CASSRQPRDGANVLTF. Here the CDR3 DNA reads TGTGCCAGCAGTAGACAGCCTCGAGACGGGGCCAACGTCCTGACTTTC.

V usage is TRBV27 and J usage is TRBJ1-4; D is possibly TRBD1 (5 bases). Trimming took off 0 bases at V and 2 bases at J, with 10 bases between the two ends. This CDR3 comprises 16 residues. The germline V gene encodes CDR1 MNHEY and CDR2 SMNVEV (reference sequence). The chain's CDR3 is CASSLSTVPTNEKLFF. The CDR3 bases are TGTGCCAGCAGTTTATCGACAGTTCCGACTAATGAAAAACTGTTTTTT. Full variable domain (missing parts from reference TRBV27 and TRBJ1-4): EAQVTQNPRYLITVTGKKLTVTCSQNMNHEYMSWYRQDPGLGLRQIYYSMNVEVTDKGDVPEGYKVSRKEKRNFPLILESPSPNQTSLYFCASSLSTVPTNEKLFFGSGTQLSVL.

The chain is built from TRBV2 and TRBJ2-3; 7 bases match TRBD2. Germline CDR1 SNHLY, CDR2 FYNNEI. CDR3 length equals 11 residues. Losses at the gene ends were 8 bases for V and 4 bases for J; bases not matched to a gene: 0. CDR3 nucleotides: TGTGCCAGCGGACTAGCAGATACGCAGTATTTT. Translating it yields CASGLADTQYF. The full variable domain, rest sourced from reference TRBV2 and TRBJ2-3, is EPEVTQTPSHQVTQMGQEVILRCVPISNHLYFYWYRQILGQKVEFLVSFYNNEISEKSEIFDDQFSVERPDGSNFTLKIRSTKLEDSAMYFCASGLADTQYFGPGTRLTVL.

The chain's CDR3 is CATSIPQGSTEAFF. For the CDR3, the DNA is TGTGCCACCAGCATTCCGCAGGGCTCCACTGAAGCTTTCTTT. The chain is built from TRBV15 and TRBJ1-1; D is perhaps TRBD1 (5 bases). V was cut by 4 bases and J by 4 bases, with 13 bases left in between. CDR1 and CDR2 (germline): LNHNV, YYDKDF (reference sequence). The CDR3 length is 14 residues.

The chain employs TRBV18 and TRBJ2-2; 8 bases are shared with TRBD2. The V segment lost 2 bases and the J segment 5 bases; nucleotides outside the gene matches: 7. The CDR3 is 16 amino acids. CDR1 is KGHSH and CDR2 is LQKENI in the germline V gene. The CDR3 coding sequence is TGTGCCAGCTCACCAACGGCGGGAGGAAGGACCGGGGAGCTGTTTTTT. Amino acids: CASSPTAGGRTGELFF.

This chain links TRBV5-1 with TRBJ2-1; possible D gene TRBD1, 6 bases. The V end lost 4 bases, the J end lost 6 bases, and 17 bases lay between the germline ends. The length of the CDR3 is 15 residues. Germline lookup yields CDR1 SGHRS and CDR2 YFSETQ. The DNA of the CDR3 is TGCGCCAGCAGCAAACCGGGACCAGGGGCCAATGAGCAGTTCTTC. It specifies CASSKPGPGANEQFF.

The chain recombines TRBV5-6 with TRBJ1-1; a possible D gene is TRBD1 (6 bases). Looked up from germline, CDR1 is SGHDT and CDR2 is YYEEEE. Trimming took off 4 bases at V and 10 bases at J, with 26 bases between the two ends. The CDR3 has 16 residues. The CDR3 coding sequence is TGTGCCAGCAGCGGCCTCCCGAGGACAGTGGGGGAACGAGCTTTCTTT. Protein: CASSGLPRTVGERAFF.

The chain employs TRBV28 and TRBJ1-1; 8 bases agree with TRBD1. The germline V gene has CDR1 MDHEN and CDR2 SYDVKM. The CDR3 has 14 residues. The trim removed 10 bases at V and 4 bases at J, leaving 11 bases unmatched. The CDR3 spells CANGQGGSGTEAFF. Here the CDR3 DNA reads TGTGCCAACGGACAGGGTGGTTCGGGCACTGAAGCTTTCTTT.

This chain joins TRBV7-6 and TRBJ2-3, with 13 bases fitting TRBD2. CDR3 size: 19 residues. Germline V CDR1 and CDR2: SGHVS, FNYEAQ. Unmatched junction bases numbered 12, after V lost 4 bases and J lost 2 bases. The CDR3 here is CASSSMTSGRMGPTDTQYF. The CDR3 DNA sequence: TGTGCCAGCAGCTCGATGACTAGCGGGAGGATGGGACCCACAGATACGCAGTATTTT.

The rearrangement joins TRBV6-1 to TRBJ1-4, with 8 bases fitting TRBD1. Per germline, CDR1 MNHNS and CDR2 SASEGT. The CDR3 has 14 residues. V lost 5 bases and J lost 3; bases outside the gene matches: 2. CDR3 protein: CASSRGQANEKLFF. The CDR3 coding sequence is TGTGCCAGCAGTAGGGGACAGGCTAATGAAAAACTGTTTTTT.

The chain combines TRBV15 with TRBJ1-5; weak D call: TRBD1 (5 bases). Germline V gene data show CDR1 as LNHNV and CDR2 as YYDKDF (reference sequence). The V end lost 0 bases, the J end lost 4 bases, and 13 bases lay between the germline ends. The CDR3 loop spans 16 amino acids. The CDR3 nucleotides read TGTGCCACCAGCAGAGAGGCCGCAGGGTTAAATCAGCCCCAGCATTTT. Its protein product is CATSREAAGLNQPQHF.

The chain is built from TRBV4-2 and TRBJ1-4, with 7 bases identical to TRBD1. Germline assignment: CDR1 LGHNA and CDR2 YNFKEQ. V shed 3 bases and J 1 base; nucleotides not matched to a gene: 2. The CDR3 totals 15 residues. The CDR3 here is CASSQTGLTNEKLFF. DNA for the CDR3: TGTGCCAGCAGCCAGACAGGGTTAACTAATGAAAAACTGTTTTTT.

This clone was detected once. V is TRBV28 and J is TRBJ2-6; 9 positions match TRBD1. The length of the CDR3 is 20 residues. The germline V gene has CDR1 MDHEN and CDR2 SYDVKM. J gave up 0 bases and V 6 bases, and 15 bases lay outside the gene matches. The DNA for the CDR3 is TGTGCCAGCAGCCTGGGACAGGGAGTTGGCCCTCGCTCTGGGGCCAACGTCCTGACTTTC. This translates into CASSLGQGVGPRSGANVLTF.

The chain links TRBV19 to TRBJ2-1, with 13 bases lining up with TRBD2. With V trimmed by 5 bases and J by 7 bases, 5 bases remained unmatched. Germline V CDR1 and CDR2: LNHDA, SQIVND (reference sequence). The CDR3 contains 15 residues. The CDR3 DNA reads TGTGCCAGTAGTTCACTAGCGGGGGGGTATAATGAGCAGTTCTTC. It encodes CASSSLAGGYNEQFF. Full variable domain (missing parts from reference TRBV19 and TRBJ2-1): DGGITQSPKYLFRKEGQNVTLSCEQNLNHDAMYWYRQDPGQGLRLIYYSQIVNDFQKGDIAEGYSVSREKKESFPLTVTSAQKNPTAFYLCASSSLAGGYNEQFFGPGTRLTVL.

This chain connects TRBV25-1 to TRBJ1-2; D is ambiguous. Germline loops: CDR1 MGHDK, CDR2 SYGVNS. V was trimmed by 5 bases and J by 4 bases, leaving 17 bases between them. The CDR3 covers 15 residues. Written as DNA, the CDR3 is TGTGCCAGCAGTAATACCCAGACAAACTTCTATGGCTACACCTTC. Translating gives CASSNTQTNFYGYTF.

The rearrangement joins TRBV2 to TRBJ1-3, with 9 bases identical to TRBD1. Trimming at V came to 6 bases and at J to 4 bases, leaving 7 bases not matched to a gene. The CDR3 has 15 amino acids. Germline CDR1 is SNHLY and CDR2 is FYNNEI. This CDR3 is CASSLRDREGNTIYF. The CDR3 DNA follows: TGTGCCAGCAGCCTCCGGGACAGGGAAGGAAACACCATATATTTT.

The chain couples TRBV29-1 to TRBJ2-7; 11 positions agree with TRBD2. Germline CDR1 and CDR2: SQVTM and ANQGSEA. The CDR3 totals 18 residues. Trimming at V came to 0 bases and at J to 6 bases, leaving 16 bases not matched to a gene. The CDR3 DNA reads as TGCAGCGTTGAAGATCGACCGAGGACTAGCGGGCTTCAATTCGAGCAGTACTTC. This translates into CSVEDRPRTSGLQFEQYF.

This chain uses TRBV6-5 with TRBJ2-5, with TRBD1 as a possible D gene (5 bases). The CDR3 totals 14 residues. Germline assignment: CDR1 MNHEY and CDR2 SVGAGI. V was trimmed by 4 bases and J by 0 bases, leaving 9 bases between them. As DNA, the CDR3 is TGTGCCAGCAGTTTCGCAGGGAACCAAGAGACCCAGTACTTC. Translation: CASSFAGNQETQYF.

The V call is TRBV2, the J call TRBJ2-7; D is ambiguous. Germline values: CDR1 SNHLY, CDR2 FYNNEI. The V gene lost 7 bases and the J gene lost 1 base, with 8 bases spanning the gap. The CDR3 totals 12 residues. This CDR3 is CASTSESYEQYF. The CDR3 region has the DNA TGTGCCAGCACCTCGGAGTCCTACGAGCAGTACTTC.

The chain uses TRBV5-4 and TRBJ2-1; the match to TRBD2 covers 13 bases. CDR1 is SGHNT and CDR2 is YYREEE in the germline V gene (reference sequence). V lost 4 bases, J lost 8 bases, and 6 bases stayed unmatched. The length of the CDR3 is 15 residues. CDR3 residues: CASSIGLAGVHEQFF. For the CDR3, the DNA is TGTGCCAGCAGCATAGGACTAGCGGGAGTACATGAGCAGTTCTTC.

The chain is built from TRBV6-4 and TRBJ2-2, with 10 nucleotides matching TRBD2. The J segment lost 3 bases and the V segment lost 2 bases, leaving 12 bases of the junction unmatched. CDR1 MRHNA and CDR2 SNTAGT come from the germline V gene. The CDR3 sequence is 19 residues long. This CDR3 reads CASSDAKKLAGKYTGELFF. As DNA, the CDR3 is TGTGCCAGCAGTGACGCCAAAAAACTAGCGGGGAAATACACCGGGGAGCTGTTTTTT.

The CDR3 region is CASSLRGKGDSYNEQFF. The CDR3 DNA reads TGTGCCAGCAGCTTAAGGGGGAAGGGAGACTCCTACAATGAGCAGTTCTTC. This sequence joins TRBV11-2 and TRBJ2-1; possibly TRBD1 for D (6 bases). This CDR3 has 17 amino acids. Trimming removed 2 bases from V and 0 bases from J, with 14 bases in between. Germline V gene lookup returns CDR1 SGHAT and CDR2 FQNNGV.